This is a list of T cell receptor beta chains from one sample in a study of T cell changes during pregnancy in multiple sclerosis. The protocol was immunoSEQ multiplex PCR, while the TCRdb copy is restricted to in-frame clones and leaves out a portion. This table has over 70,000 clones, 91% appearing once. Material: peripheral blood, obtained in the first trimester of pregnancy. Receptors originate from a female donor in good health, enrolled as a control in a pregnancy study. The CDR3 runs from the conserved cysteine through the conserved F or W. The D gene is left open where the match is weak. Rows may omit the clone size; those that give it use once, few, many or a size class.

j_call v_call d_call clone_size cdr3_aa cdr3_nt
TRBJ1-1 TRBV6-5 - - CASSYSIKNTEAFF TGTGCCAGCAGTTACTCAATAAAGAACACTGAAGCTTTCTTT
TRBJ2-7 TRBV6-6 - - CASSLRISPDEQYF TGTGCCAGCAGCCTCAGGATATCTCCGGACGAGCAGTACTTC
TRBJ2-1 TRBV7-9 - - CASSLSHSEQFF TGTGCCAGCAGCTTAAGCCATTCCGAGCAGTTCTTC
TRBJ2-1 TRBV7-3 - - CASSSSREAREQFF TGTGCCAGCAGCTCTTCCCGAGAGGCGCGCGAGCAGTTCTTC
TRBJ1-2 TRBV13 - - CASSLGQTSVYGYTF TGTGCCAGCAGCTTAGGGCAGACATCCGTCTATGGCTACACCTTC
TRBJ2-3 TRBV2 - - CASSVSRDTQYF TGTGCCAGCAGCGTCTCCAGAGATACGCAGTATTTT
TRBJ1-1 TRBV30 - few CAWKLSVSGTEAFF TGTGCCTGGAAATTAAGCGTAAGCGGCACTGAAGCTTTCTTT
TRBJ2-3 TRBV4-1 - - CASSQGYIGGGPQHTQYF TGCGCCAGCAGCCAAGGTTATATCGGCGGAGGTCCGCAACATACGCAGTATTTT
TRBJ1-2 TRBV10-3 - - CAISGSSGGPYGYTF TGTGCCATCAGTGGATCAAGCGGGGGTCCCTATGGCTACACCTTC
TRBJ2-2 TRBV7-2 TRBD2 - CASSGLAGGTGELFF TGTGCCAGCAGCGGACTAGCGGGGGGGACCGGGGAGCTGTTTTTT
TRBJ2-6 TRBV2 - - CASSLRGSGANVLTF TGTGCCAGCAGTTTGAGGGGGAGTGGGGCCAACGTCCTGACTTTC
TRBJ1-1 TRBV2 TRBD1 - CASKSRTGDEAFF TGTGCCAGCAAGAGTCGGACAGGAGATGAAGCTTTCTTT
TRBJ2-4 TRBV5-1 - once CASSRTGGPGDIQYF TGCGCCAGCAGCCGGACGGGGGGCCCTGGGGACATTCAGTACTTC
TRBJ1-3 TRBV28 - - CASRPGHNIGNTIYF TGTGCCAGCAGACCGGGACATAACATCGGAAACACCATATATTTT
TRBJ2-5 TRBV28 - - CASSLRETQYF TGTGCCAGCAGTTTACGGGAGACCCAGTACTTC
TRBJ2-1 TRBV9 TRBD2 - CASSADRGGRRNEQFF TGTGCCAGCAGCGCGGACCGGGGGGGCCGTCGCAATGAGCAGTTCTTC
TRBJ1-4 TRBV19 - - CASSISQSTNEKLFF TGTGCCAGTAGTATCTCCCAGTCAACTAATGAAAAACTGTTTTTT
TRBJ2-5 TRBV6-4 - - CASSQTGTTKTQYF TGTGCCAGCAGTCAAACCGGGACAACAAAGACCCAGTACTTC
TRBJ2-2 TRBV5-6 TRBD1 once CASSRSGTGVAGELFF TGTGCCAGCAGCCGTTCGGGGACAGGGGTCGCCGGGGAGCTGTTTTTT
TRBJ2-3 TRBV5-4 TRBD1 - CASSPDREHTDTQYF TGTGCCAGCAGTCCGGACAGGGAGCACACAGATACGCAGTATTTT
TRBJ1-1 TRBV9 - - CASSVEGRGNTEAFF TGTGCCAGCAGCGTAGAGGGCAGGGGGAACACTGAAGCTTTCTTT
TRBJ2-5 TRBV11-1 TRBD1 - CASSLGSGGRKTQYF TGTGCCAGCAGCTTAGGGTCAGGGGGCAGAAAGACCCAGTACTTC
TRBJ2-7 TRBV6-1 - - CATAIAPTYEQYF TGTGCCACTGCGATAGCGCCTACCTACGAGCAGTACTTC
TRBJ1-5 TRBV5-1 TRBD1 - CASSLTGAKGAQHF TGCGCCAGCAGCTTAACAGGGGCGAAAGGGGCCCAGCATTTT
TRBJ1-5 TRBV27 - - CASSFSGSNQPQHF TGTGCCAGCAGTTTTTCAGGGAGCAATCAGCCCCAGCATTTT
TRBJ2-7 TRBV6-6 - - CASTSGYEQYF TGTGCCAGCACCTCGGGGTACGAGCAGTACTTC
TRBJ1-3 TRBV4-1 - - CASSQTTSSGNTIYF TGCGCCAGCAGCCAAACTACAAGCTCTGGAAACACCATATATTTT
TRBJ2-4 TRBV4-3 TRBD2 once CASSRGLAGGMSIQYF TGCGCCAGCAGCCGTGGACTAGCGGGGGGGATGAGCATTCAGTACTTC
TRBJ2-1 TRBV25-1 TRBD2 - CASSSPPIAGGYNEQFF TGTGCCAGCAGCTCTCCCCCCATAGCGGGGGGCTACAATGAGCAGTTCTTC
TRBJ2-6 TRBV19 TRBD1 - CASGSWKGAGSGANVLTF TGTGCCAGTGGCTCGTGGAAGGGGGCGGGCTCTGGGGCCAACGTCCTGACTTTC
TRBJ1-4 TRBV4-2 TRBD1 - CASSIGLGGQGREKLFF TGTGCCAGCAGTATCGGACTTGGGGGACAGGGCAGAGAAAAACTGTTTTTT
TRBJ2-7 TRBV6-5 - - CASSMVPAGYHEQYF TGTGCCAGCAGTATGGTGCCGGCAGGGTACCACGAGCAGTACTTC
TRBJ1-1 TRBV27 TRBD1 - CASSRGGQQPFF TGTGCCAGCAGTAGAGGGGGACAGCAGCCTTTCTTT
TRBJ1-5 TRBV27 TRBD1 - CASSGTGQEGVCFCNQPQHF TGTGCCAGCAGTGGGACAGGCCAAGAGGGGGTTTGTTTTTGCAATCAGCCCCAGCATTTT
TRBJ1-2 TRBV4-3 - - CASSQGGYTPESDYGYTF TGCGCCAGCAGCCAAGGCGGCTACACCCCGGAGAGCGACTATGGCTACACCTTC
TRBJ1-2 TRBV6-5 TRBD1 - CASSYRQGGAGYTF TGTGCCAGCAGTTACCGACAGGGTGGTGCTGGCTACACCTTC
TRBJ1-1 TRBV2 - - CASREQGQNTEAFF TGTGCCAGCAGAGAACAAGGACAGAACACTGAAGCTTTCTTT
TRBJ1-2 TRBV6-1 TRBD1 - CASSAWDRENYGYTF TGTGCCAGCAGTGCTTGGGACAGGGAGAACTATGGCTACACCTTC
TRBJ2-1 TRBV6-5 - - CASSYAQRSYNEQFF TGTGCCAGCAGTTACGCCCAGCGGTCCTACAATGAGCAGTTCTTC
TRBJ2-3 TRBV25-1 - - CASSEGSIDTQYF TGTGCCAGCAGTGAAGGTAGTATAGATACGCAGTATTTT
TRBJ1-6 TRBV11-2 TRBD1 - CASSSGGTKASPLHF TGTGCCAGCAGCTCAGGGGGGACCAAGGCTTCACCCCTCCACTTT
TRBJ2-7 TRBV2 TRBD1 few CASADRGEQYF TGTGCCAGCGCTGACAGGGGTGAGCAGTACTTC
TRBJ2-1 TRBV7-3 TRBD2 - CASSHGLAGQSSYNEQFF TGTGCCAGCAGCCACGGACTAGCGGGTCAGAGCTCCTACAATGAGCAGTTCTTC
TRBJ1-2 TRBV5-4 - once CASTVGQANYGYTF TGTGCCAGCACCGTTGGGCAGGCTAACTATGGCTACACCTTC
TRBJ2-2 TRBV9 TRBD2 - CASSIRTSGGARLFF TGTGCCAGCAGCATCAGGACTAGCGGGGGGGCCAGGCTGTTTTTT
TRBJ1-1 TRBV4-3 - - CASSQDLAGGTEAFF TGCGCCAGCAGCCAAGATTTGGCGGGGGGCACTGAAGCTTTCTTT
TRBJ1-1 TRBV6-1 TRBD1 - CASRWTGVDTEAFF TGTGCCAGCAGATGGACAGGGGTAGACACTGAAGCTTTCTTT